One and the same sample provided the 5 T cell receptor beta chains below, sequenced in a study of CD8 T cells in Susac syndrome. Random hexamers served to reverse transcribe about 0.45 to 1 ug RNA. TCRdb used MiXCR to reprocess the immunoSEQ multiplex PCR reads, holding one entry per CDR3 protein. The sample carries some 120,000 distinct CDR3 sequences, about 93% recorded once. The sample taken for sequencing was CD8+ T cells from PBMCs. The receptors were sampled from a human donor with multiple sclerosis.

The chain recombines TRBV4-3 with TRBJ2-7, with 10 bases aligning to TRBD2. After removal of 0 bases from V and 7 bases from J, the junction contained 6 bases not matched to a gene. This CDR3 contains 15 residues. CDR1 and CDR2 from the germline V gene are LGHNA and YSLEER. The CDR3 DNA reads TGCGCCAGCAGCCAAGATCGAGCGGGAGGGCGGGAGCAGTACTTC. Residues: CASSQDRAGGREQYF.

V and J are TRBV3-1 and TRBJ1-2; possible D gene TRBD1, 6 bases. Germline values: CDR1 LGHDT, CDR2 YNNKEL (reference sequence). The CDR3 is 14 amino acids. Trimming removed 4 bases at V and 8 bases at J, with 17 bases between. The CDR3 spells CASSLPFGGSGYTF. The CDR3 coding sequence is TGTGCCAGCAGCCTTCCCTTCGGGGGCTCGGGCTACACCTTC. Using reference TRBV3-1 and TRBJ1-2 for the parts outside the CDR3, the full variable domain is DTAVSQTPKYLVTQMGNDKSIKCEQNLGHDTMYWYKQDSKKFLKIMFSYNNKELIINETVPNRFSPKSPDKAHLNLHINSLELGDSAVYFCASSLPFGGSGYTFGSGTRLTVV.

This rearrangement joins TRBV3-1 to TRBJ2-1; D remains ambiguous. V was cut by 0 bases and J by 7 bases, with 10 bases left in between. This CDR3 is 14 amino acids long. The germline V gene has CDR1 LGHDT and CDR2 YNNKEL (reference sequence). The CDR3 protein is CASSQDWQKNEQFF. CDR3 bases: TGTGCCAGCAGCCAAGATTGGCAAAAAAATGAGCAGTTCTTC.

V usage is TRBV20-1 and J usage is TRBJ2-2; tentatively, D is TRBD2 (6 bases). The germline V gene encodes CDR1 DFQATT and CDR2 SNEGSKA (reference sequence). The CDR3 is 15 amino acids. V lost 2 bases and J lost 1, with 11 bases in between. The DNA of the CDR3 is TGCAGTGCTAGAAAGCGGGCCCTGAACACCGGGGAGCTGTTTTTT. The encoded protein is CSARKRALNTGELFF.

The J gene is TRBJ2-2, the V gene TRBV9; possibly TRBD1 or TRBD2 for D (5 bases each). V was pared by 4 bases and J by 1 base, with 14 bases between. This CDR3 has 16 amino acids. Germline V gene sequence: CDR1 SGDLS, CDR2 YYNGEE. CDR3 in amino acids: CASSSLGRLNTGELFF. DNA of the CDR3: TGTGCCAGCAGCTCCCTGGGACGGTTGAACACCGGGGAGCTGTTTTTT.